This T cell receptor beta chain stems from a study of blood T cell repertoires in COVID-19. The protocol was immunoSEQ multiplex PCR, while the TCRdb copy is restricted to in-frame clones and leaves out a portion. The profile shows 20,000 or so clones, about 90% of them singletons. From germline, CDR1 is SGDLS and CDR2 YYNGEE. The V gene end was trimmed by 3 bases and the J gene end by 4 bases; junction bases not matched to a gene: 4. This CDR3 spans 15 amino acids. The rearrangement joins TRBV9 to TRBJ2-3; TRBD2 agrees at 11 bases. The clonotype comes from a human donor in a cohort sampled during active COVID-19. The sequencing sample was made of peripheral blood. CDR3: CASSAGTSGPDTQYF. CDR3 bases: TGTGCCAGCAGCGCCGGGACTAGCGGTCCAGATACGCAGTATTTT.